Listed here are 25 T cell receptor beta chains from one sample, sequenced in a study of human T cells and chemical hapten exposure. TCRdb processed the RACE reads anew with MiXCR; each CDR3 protein has one entry. Of around 80,000 distinct CDR3 sequences listed, about 8.6% are singletons. The time point is: healthy volunteer bleed at 6 weeks. Unfractionated whole blood was the source from which total RNA was extracted. What was sequenced was whole blood. The receptors here all came from a male donor in good health. Some clones in this sample may be carry-over from other donors' samples.

This clonotype was counted between two and nine times. This chain joins TRBV20-1 and TRBJ2-1; maybe TRBD2 (5 bases). The CDR3 has 15 amino acids. V was shortened by 6 bases and J by 9 bases, with 24 bases between the two germline ends. Germline V lookup: CDR1 DFQATT, CDR2 SNEGSKA (reference sequence). CDR3: CSAGMTKLGLSEQFF. The CDR3 DNA is TGCAGTGCCGGAATGACAAAACTAGGCCTCTCTGAGCAGTTCTTC.

This clonotype was observed at least ten times. The J gene is TRBJ1-1, the V gene TRBV6-5; 7 nucleotides align to TRBD1. Looked up from germline, CDR1 is MNHEY and CDR2 is SVGAGI. This CDR3 is 17 amino acids long. Losses at the gene ends were 3 bases for V and 3 bases for J; bases not matched to a gene: 13. CDR3 nucleotides: TGTGCCAGCAGTTATAGACAGGGCCCGTACGTGGACACTGAAGCTTTCTTT. It translates to CASSYRQGPYVDTEAFF.

This clonotype was seen more than once but under ten times. This chain connects TRBV4-3 to TRBJ1-6, with D perhaps TRBD1 (6 bases). V dropped 3 bases and J dropped 7 bases, with 16 bases sitting between them. The CDR3 runs to 16 residues. The germline V gene encodes CDR1 LGHNA and CDR2 YSLEER. The CDR3 region is CASSQGANTLNSPLHF. The CDR3 DNA sequence: TGCGCCAGCAGCCAGGGGGCTAACACACTGAATTCACCCCTCCACTTT.

This clonotype was seen ten or more times. The chain combines TRBV6-5 with TRBJ2-7; D uncertain. Trimming left V 10 bases short and J 0 bases short, with 16 bases between. The germline V gene encodes CDR1 MNHEY and CDR2 SVGAGI. This CDR3 is built from 14 residues. CDR3 in DNA: TGTGCCACCCTTCCGACGGAGAGCTCCTACGAGCAGTACTTC. Protein sequence: CATLPTESSYEQYF.

There are many counts of this clonotype. The V and J genes are TRBV29-1 and TRBJ2-7; possible D gene TRBD2, 5 bases. V lost 0 bases, J lost 1 base, and 10 bases lay in between. CDR3 length: 14 residues. Germline CDR1 SQVTM, CDR2 ANQGSEA. CDR3 loop: CSVEDQTNSYEQYF. For the CDR3, the DNA is TGCAGCGTTGAAGATCAGACTAATTCCTACGAGCAGTACTTC.

This clonotype was seen only a few times. V gene TRBV20-1 combines with J gene TRBJ2-5; no clear D. V lost 3 bases to trimming and J lost 2 bases, with 7 bases between them. Germline V gene data show CDR1 as DFQATT and CDR2 as SNEGSKA (reference sequence). The CDR3 loop spans 12 amino acids. CDR3 region: CSARWEQETQYF. CDR3 coding DNA: TGCAGTGCTAGGTGGGAACAAGAGACCCAGTACTTC.

This clonotype showed up just a few times. The gene calls are TRBV20-1 and TRBJ1-5; D is unclear. This CDR3 has 12 amino acids. V lost 3 bases to trimming and J lost 0 bases, with 3 bases between them. The germline V gene has CDR1 DFQATT and CDR2 SNEGSKA (reference sequence). The CDR3 DNA reads TGCAGTGCTAGGGGTAGCAATCAGCCCCAGCATTTT. This codes for CSARGSNQPQHF.

The chain uses TRBV29-1 and TRBJ2-5; perhaps D is TRBD1 or TRBD2 (5 bases each). V lost 4 bases to trimming and J lost 5 bases, with 23 bases between them. This CDR3 has 16 residues. CDR1 SQVTM and CDR2 ANQGSEA come from the germline V gene. CDR3 sequence reads: CSVALVAGGNRETQYF. The CDR3 coding sequence is TGCAGCGTTGCCCTTGTGGCTGGGGGAAATCGGGAGACCCAGTACTTC. Using reference TRBV29-1 and TRBJ2-5 for the parts outside the CDR3, the full variable domain is SAVISQKPSRDICQRGTSLTIQCQVDSQVTMMFWYRQQPGQSLTLIATANQGSEATYESGFVIDKFPISRPNLTFSTLTVSNMSPEDSSIYLCSVALVAGGNRETQYFGPGTRLLVL.

The sample holds many counts of this clonotype. The V and J genes are TRBV18 and TRBJ1-1; a weak D match, TRBD1 (5 bases). V gave up 3 bases and J gave up 3 bases, with 8 bases separating them. The CDR3 spans 13 residues. The V gene's germline CDR1 is KGHSH and CDR2 LQKENI. Here the CDR3 DNA reads TGTGCCAGCTCACCTATGGGGGACACTGAAGCTTTCTTT. Its translation: CASSPMGDTEAFF.

This clonotype was seen a few times. The chain carries TRBV12-5 and TRBJ2-7; the D is unclear. The CDR3 is 14 residues long. The germline gives CDR1 LGHNT, CDR2 FRNRAP. V lost 3 bases to trimming and J lost 0 bases, with 9 bases between them. The CDR3 nucleotides are TGTGCTAGTGGTTTAGTCCCGGACTCCTACGAGCAGTACTTC. As protein: CASGLVPDSYEQYF.

The chain is built from TRBV7-8 and TRBJ1-5; a weak D match, TRBD1 (5 bases). The length of the CDR3 is 15 residues. CDR1 and CDR2 (germline): SGHVS, FQNEAQ. V was shortened by 4 bases and J by 1 base, with 11 bases between the two germline ends. CDR3 in DNA: TGTGCCAGCAGCTCCGTCCGGGACAGCAATCAGCCCCAGCATTTT. Its translation is CASSSVRDSNQPQHF.

This clonotype was seen many times. The chain combines TRBV2 with TRBJ1-5; no clear D gene. Germline lookup yields CDR1 SNHLY and CDR2 FYNNEI. The ends were cut back, 2 bases at V and 1 base at J, with 9 bases in the middle. The CDR3 consists of 15 residues. CDR3 loop: CASSELVISNQPQHF. The CDR3 nucleotides are TGTGCCAGCAGTGAACTGGTGATAAGCAATCAGCCCCAGCATTTT.

This rearrangement joins TRBV5-1 to TRBJ2-7; weak D call: TRBD2 (7 bases). Germline V gives CDR1 SGHRS, CDR2 YFSETQ. Trimming stripped 0 bases from V and 3 bases from J, with 22 bases between. The CDR3 covers 18 residues. The CDR3 bases are TGCGCCAGCAGCTTGGGGCAGGGTCTTGACGGGGGGCACTACGAGCAGTACTTC. Amino acid sequence: CASSLGQGLDGGHYEQYF.

This clonotype was counted between two and nine times. V usage is TRBV2 and J usage is TRBJ1-1; D is uncertain. CDR1 is SNHLY, CDR2 FYNNEI, per germline. The CDR3 is 13 amino acids. Trimming left V 5 bases short and J 3 bases short, with 10 bases between. The CDR3 is CASSSPVYTEAFF. CDR3 DNA sequence: TGTGCCAGCAGTTCTCCTGTTTACACTGAAGCTTTCTTT.

This clonotype was detected a few times. The V gene is TRBV20-1, the J gene TRBJ2-3, with 8 nucleotides matching TRBD2. Germline V gene data show CDR1 as DFQATT and CDR2 as SNEGSKA (reference sequence). The CDR3 has 12 amino acids. Trimming took 7 bases from V and 5 from J; bases not matched to a gene: 5. CDR3 in amino acids: CSVRGGIDTQYF. CDR3 in DNA: TGCAGTGTTCGGGGGGGCATAGATACGCAGTATTTT.

The V and J genes are TRBV6-5 and TRBJ2-3; possibly TRBD1 for D (6 bases). Deletions cut 2 bases from V and 0 bases from J, with 6 bases between. The CDR3 sequence is 14 residues long. CDR1 and CDR2 from the germline V gene are MNHEY and SVGAGI. The CDR3 DNA reads TGTGCCAGCAGTTACGGACAGAGCACAGATACGCAGTATTTT. Translating gives CASSYGQSTDTQYF.

Only a few counts were recorded for this clonotype. This sequence joins TRBV27 and TRBJ2-3; D perhaps matches TRBD1 (6 bases). The CDR3 covers 16 residues. Trimming cost V 7 bases and J 2 bases, with 19 bases left between them. The germline gives CDR1 MNHEY, CDR2 SMNVEV (reference sequence). The CDR3: CASTLQQGGATDTQYF. The CDR3 nucleotides read TGTGCCAGCACCCTGCAACAGGGCGGTGCCACAGATACGCAGTATTTT.

This clonotype was observed a few times. The chain is built from TRBV3-1 and TRBJ1-2; D ambiguous. Per germline, CDR1 LGHDT and CDR2 YNNKEL (reference sequence). This CDR3 contains 16 residues. With 1 base removed from V and 2 bases from J, the gap between germline ends came to 14 bases. CDR3 nucleotides: TGTGCCAGCAGCCAAGGACTCCGGATCCTAAACTATGGCTACACCTTC. As protein: CASSQGLRILNYGYTF.

Many counts were recorded for this clonotype. The CDR3 region is CSVTEGGSNTEAFF. CDR3 bases: TGCAGCGTGACCGAAGGGGGCTCGAACACTGAAGCTTTCTTT. V and J are TRBV29-1 and TRBJ1-1; 7 bases align to TRBD1. Germline V gene data show CDR1 as SQVTM and CDR2 as ANQGSEA. CDR3 length: 14 residues. After removal of 6 bases from V and 1 base from J, the junction contained 8 bases not matched to a gene.

This chain connects TRBV5-1 to TRBJ1-5; D is possibly TRBD1 (5 bases). Trimming pared 1 base from V and 12 bases from J, leaving 14 bases between. The germline V gene has CDR1 SGHRS and CDR2 YFSETQ. The length of the CDR3 is 13 residues. Written as DNA, the CDR3 is TGCGCCAGCAGCTTGACAGGCCTAGAGGACCAGCATTTT. Residues: CASSLTGLEDQHF.

This clonotype has only a few counts. The chain combines TRBV4-2 with TRBJ2-7; D not certain. CDR3 length: 17 residues. V lost 1 base to trimming and J lost 1 base, with 17 bases between them. Germline loops: CDR1 LGHNA, CDR2 YNFKEQ. CDR3 amino acids: CASSQGFEDRPSYEQYF. The CDR3 region has the DNA TGTGCCAGCAGCCAAGGTTTTGAGGACCGGCCTTCCTACGAGCAGTACTTC.

This clonotype was picked up many times. The J gene is TRBJ1-1, the V gene TRBV6-2 or TRBV6-3, with D possibly being TRBD1 (5 bases). Germline CDR1 reads MNHEY; CDR2 reads SVGEGT. Trimming shortened V by 8 bases and J by 0 bases, and 13 bases separated the two germline ends. This CDR3 spans 14 amino acids. Here the CDR3 reads CASLSGLLNTEAFF. The CDR3 DNA follows: TGTGCCAGCCTTTCAGGGTTGCTGAACACTGAAGCTTTCTTT.

There are a few counts of this clonotype. V gene TRBV5-1 combines with J gene TRBJ2-1, with 12 bases aligning to TRBD2. V dropped 4 bases and J dropped 9; count of bases not matched to a gene: 8. Germline assignment: CDR1 SGHRS and CDR2 YFSETQ. The CDR3 sequence is 15 residues long. In nucleotides, the CDR3 is TGCGCCAGCAGCCACCGACTAGCGGGAGCATCTGAGCAGTTCTTC. This gives the protein CASSHRLAGASEQFF.

The genes are TRBV5-6 and TRBJ1-6; the match to TRBD1 covers 9 bases. Unmatched junction bases numbered 9, after V lost 4 bases and J lost 10 bases. Germline lookup yields CDR1 SGHDT and CDR2 YYEEEE. This CDR3 spans 15 amino acids. This chain's CDR3 is CASSLATGGISPLHF. The CDR3 region has the DNA TGTGCCAGCAGCCTTGCCACAGGGGGCATCTCACCCCTCCACTTT.

The chain is built from TRBV29-1 and TRBJ1-5, with D possibly being TRBD1 (5 bases). The length of the CDR3 is 13 residues. The germline V and J ends were trimmed by 4 bases and 3 bases, with 10 bases remaining between them. Germline CDR1 is SQVTM and CDR2 is ANQGSEA. The CDR3 DNA reads as TGCAGCGTTGGGGAGGGGATCAATCAGCCCCAGCATTTT. Translating gives CSVGEGINQPQHF.